The rows below give T cell receptor beta chains drawn from one sample of a study of blood T cell repertoires in COVID-19. Produced via immunoSEQ multiplex PCR; TCRdb's table is partial and in-frame only. The sample holds around 150,000 clones, 60% to 80% seen once. The source material was peripheral blood. Receptor source: a man aged 60-69 years who had recovered from COVID-19. Each CDR3 is given with its conserved first and last residue. D genes are given only for firm matches. Rows give clone size only sometimes, using once, few, many, or a class for an expanded clone.

size: -; V: TRBV9; J: TRBJ1-3; D: -; CDR3: CASSVGTTGGNTIYF; DNA: TGTGCCAGCAGCGTAGGGACTACTGGGGGAAACACCATATATTTT
size: few; V: TRBV3-1/TRBV3-2; J: TRBJ1-1; D: TRBD1; CDR3: CASSLGTGNTEAFF; DNA: TGTGCCAGCAGCCTCGGGACAGGGAACACTGAAGCTTTCTTT
size: -; V: TRBV28; J: TRBJ2-4; D: TRBD2; CDR3: CASSSVWGGVGKNIQYF; DNA: TGTGCCAGCAGTTCGGTCTGGGGGGGGGTAGGCAAAAACATTCAGTACTTC
size: -; V: TRBV10-2; J: TRBJ1-5; D: -; CDR3: CASTGFVNQPQHF; DNA: TGCGCCAGTACAGGGTTTGTAAATCAGCCCCAGCATTTT
size: -; V: TRBV18; J: TRBJ2-7; D: -; CDR3: CASSPPGRGLPYEQYF; DNA: TGTGCCAGCTCACCACCCGGTCGGGGATTGCCATACGAGCAGTACTTC
size: -; V: TRBV3-1/TRBV3-2; J: TRBJ2-7; D: -; CDR3: CASSLLSYEQYF; DNA: TGTGCCAGCAGCCTCCTCTCCTACGAGCAGTACTTC
size: -; V: TRBV29-1; J: TRBJ2-7; D: TRBD1; CDR3: CSVAPTGGSYEQYF; DNA: TGCAGCGTGGCCCCGACAGGGGGCTCCTACGAGCAGTACTTC
size: -; V: TRBV6-2/TRBV6-3; J: TRBJ2-2; D: -; CDR3: CASSYSFEAGELFF; DNA: TGTGCCAGCAGTTACTCATTTGAGGCCGGGGAGCTGTTTTTT
size: few; V: TRBV4-1; J: TRBJ1-2; D: TRBD1; CDR3: CASSQVIIGQGDYYGYTF; DNA: TGCGCCAGCAGCCAAGTGATAATCGGACAGGGGGATTACTATGGCTACACCTTC
size: -; V: TRBV5-4; J: TRBJ2-1; D: -; CDR3: CASSFTSRYNEQFF; DNA: TGTGCCAGCAGCTTCACTAGCAGATACAATGAGCAGTTCTTC
size: -; V: TRBV3-1/TRBV3-2; J: TRBJ1-2; D: -; CDR3: CASSQAPGVGYGYTF; DNA: TGTGCCAGCAGCCAAGCACCAGGGGTCGGCTATGGCTACACCTTC
size: -; V: TRBV19; J: TRBJ2-1; D: TRBD2; CDR3: CASSEAGLAYNEQFF; DNA: TGTGCCAGTAGTGAAGCGGGACTGGCCTACAATGAGCAGTTCTTC
size: -; V: TRBV5-1; J: TRBJ1-1; D: -; CDR3: CASSSAPGADTEAFF; DNA: TGCGCCAGCAGCTCGGCACCAGGGGCTGACACTGAAGCTTTCTTT
size: -; V: TRBV11-2; J: TRBJ1-2; D: TRBD1; CDR3: CASSRIGQGNYGYTF; DNA: TGTGCCAGCAGCCGAATCGGACAGGGGAACTATGGCTACACCTTC
size: -; V: TRBV7-9; J: TRBJ2-7; D: -; CDR3: CASSPTTVAGSYEQYF; DNA: TGTGCCAGCAGCCCTACGACAGTCGCAGGGTCCTACGAGCAGTACTTC
size: -; V: TRBV19; J: TRBJ2-3; D: TRBD2; CDR3: CASSREGSTDTQYF; DNA: TGTGCCAGTAGTCGGGAGGGGAGCACAGATACGCAGTATTTT
size: -; V: TRBV12-3/TRBV12-4; J: TRBJ1-6; D: -; CDR3: CASTLDGNSPLHF; DNA: TGTGCCAGCACCCTCGACGGGAATTCACCCCTCCACTTT
size: -; V: TRBV2; J: TRBJ1-5; D: TRBD1; CDR3: CASSERQGGRQPQHF; DNA: TGTGCCAGCAGTGAACGACAGGGAGGCCGGCAGCCCCAGCATTTT
size: -; V: TRBV19; J: TRBJ2-6; D: -; CDR3: CASGQASSGANVLTF; DNA: TGTGCCAGTGGGCAGGCGAGCTCTGGGGCCAACGTCCTGACTTTC
size: -; V: TRBV6-1; J: TRBJ1-2; D: TRBD1; CDR3: CASSELRQGAYGYTF; DNA: TGTGCCAGCAGTGAACTCCGACAGGGAGCTTATGGCTACACCTTC
size: -; V: TRBV24-1; J: TRBJ1-5; D: TRBD1; CDR3: CATSDTKDRGSSNQPQHF; DNA: TGTGCCACCAGTGATACTAAGGACAGGGGAAGTAGCAATCAGCCCCAGCATTTT
size: -; V: TRBV19; J: TRBJ2-5; D: TRBD2; CDR3: CASSTSGRETQYF; DNA: TGTGCCAGTAGTACTAGCGGGAGGGAGACCCAGTACTTC
size: -; V: TRBV21-1; J: TRBJ2-2; D: -; CDR3: CASSNLIPPNTGELFF; DNA: TGTGCCAGCAGCAATCTTATCCCCCCGAACACCGGGGAGCTGTTTTTT
size: -; V: TRBV5-4; J: TRBJ2-5; D: TRBD1; CDR3: CASSPPGTGKETQYF; DNA: TGTGCCAGCAGCCCCCCCGGGACAGGAAAAGAGACCCAGTACTTC
size: -; V: TRBV2; J: TRBJ1-6; D: -; CDR3: CASRTLRWGQGNSPLHF; DNA: TGTGCCAGCAGGACTCTCCGGTGGGGGCAGGGCAATTCACCCCTCCACTTT
size: -; V: TRBV7-9; J: TRBJ2-7; D: -; CDR3: CASSLERGQQYF; DNA: TGTGCCAGCAGCTTAGAAAGGGGTCAGCAGTACTTC
size: few; V: TRBV6-5; J: TRBJ2-7; D: TRBD1; CDR3: CASSRGGEAYEQYF; DNA: TGTGCCAGCAGCCGAGGGGGCGAAGCCTACGAGCAGTACTTC